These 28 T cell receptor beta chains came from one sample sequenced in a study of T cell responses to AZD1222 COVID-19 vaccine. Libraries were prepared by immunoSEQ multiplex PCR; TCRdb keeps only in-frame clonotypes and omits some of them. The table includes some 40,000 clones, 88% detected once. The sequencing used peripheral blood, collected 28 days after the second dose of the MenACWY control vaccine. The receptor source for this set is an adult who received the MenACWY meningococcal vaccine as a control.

Here the CDR3 reads CASSPRQGEETQYF. The CDR3 coding sequence is TGTGCCAGCTCACCCCGACAGGGAGAAGAGACCCAGTACTTC. The chain employs TRBV18 and TRBJ2-5; 7 positions match TRBD1. V dropped 3 bases and J dropped 3; count of bases not matched to a gene: 4. This CDR3 spans 14 amino acids. Germline CDR1 reads KGHSH; CDR2 reads LQKENI.

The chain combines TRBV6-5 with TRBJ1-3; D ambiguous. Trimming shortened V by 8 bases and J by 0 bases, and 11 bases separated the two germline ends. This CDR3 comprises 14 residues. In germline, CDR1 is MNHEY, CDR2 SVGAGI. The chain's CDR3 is CASSVGSSGNTIYF. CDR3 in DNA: TGTGCCAGCTCGGTGGGGAGCTCTGGAAACACCATATATTTT.

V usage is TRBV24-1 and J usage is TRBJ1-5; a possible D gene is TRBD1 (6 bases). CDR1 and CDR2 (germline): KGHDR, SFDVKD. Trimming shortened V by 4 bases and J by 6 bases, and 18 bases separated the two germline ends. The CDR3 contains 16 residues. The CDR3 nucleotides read TGTGCCACCAGTGACGTGGGGGCAGGGGCGGGTCAGCCCCAGCATTTT. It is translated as CATSDVGAGAGQPQHF.

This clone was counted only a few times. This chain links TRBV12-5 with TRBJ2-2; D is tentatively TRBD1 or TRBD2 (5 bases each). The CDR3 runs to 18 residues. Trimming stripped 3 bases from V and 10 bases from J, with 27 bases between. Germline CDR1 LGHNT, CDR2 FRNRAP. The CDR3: CASGLVRDGTTAAEELFF. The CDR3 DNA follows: TGTGCTAGTGGTTTAGTTCGAGACGGGACCACTGCTGCAGAGGAGCTGTTTTTT.

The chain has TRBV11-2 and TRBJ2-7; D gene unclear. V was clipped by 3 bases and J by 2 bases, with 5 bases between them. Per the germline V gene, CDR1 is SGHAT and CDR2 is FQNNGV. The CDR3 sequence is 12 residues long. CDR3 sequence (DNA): TGTGCCAGCAGCTTCCCCGCCTACGAGCAGTACTTC. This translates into CASSFPAYEQYF.

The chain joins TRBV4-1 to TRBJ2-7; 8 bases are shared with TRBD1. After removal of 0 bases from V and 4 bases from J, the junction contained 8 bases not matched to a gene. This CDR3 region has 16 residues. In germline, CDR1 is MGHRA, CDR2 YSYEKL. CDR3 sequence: CASSQDGTGARYEQYF. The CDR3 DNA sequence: TGCGCCAGCAGCCAAGATGGGACAGGAGCCCGTTACGAGCAGTACTTC.

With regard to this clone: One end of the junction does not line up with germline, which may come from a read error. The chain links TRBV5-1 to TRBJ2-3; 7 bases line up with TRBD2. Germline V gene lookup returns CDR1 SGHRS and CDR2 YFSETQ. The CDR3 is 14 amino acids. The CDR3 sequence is CASSLQTSTDTQYF. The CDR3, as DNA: TGCGCCAGCAGCTTACAGACTAGCACCGATACGCAGTATTTT.

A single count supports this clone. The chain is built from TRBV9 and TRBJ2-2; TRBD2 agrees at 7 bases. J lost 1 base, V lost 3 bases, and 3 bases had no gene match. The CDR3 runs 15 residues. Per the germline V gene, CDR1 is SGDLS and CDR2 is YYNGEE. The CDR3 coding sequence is TGTGCCAGCAGCGCCTTAGCGGGGAACACCGGGGAGCTGTTTTTT. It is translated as CASSALAGNTGELFF.

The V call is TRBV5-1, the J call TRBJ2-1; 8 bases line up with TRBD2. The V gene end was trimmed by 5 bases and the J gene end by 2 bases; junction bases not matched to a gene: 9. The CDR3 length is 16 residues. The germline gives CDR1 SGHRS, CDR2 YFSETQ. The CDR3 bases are TGCGCCAGCAGAGTAAACGCGGGAGGAACCTACAATGAGCAGTTCTTC. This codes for CASRVNAGGTYNEQFF.

The chain's CDR3 is CATSPDRGLGEQYF. In DNA, the CDR3 is TGTGCCACCAGCCCGGACAGGGGGCTAGGGGAGCAGTACTTC. V gene TRBV15 combines with J gene TRBJ2-7; 11 positions match TRBD1. The CDR3 has 14 residues. The germline V gene encodes CDR1 LNHNV and CDR2 YYDKDF (reference sequence). Trimming at V came to 5 bases and at J to 7 bases, leaving 7 bases not matched to a gene.

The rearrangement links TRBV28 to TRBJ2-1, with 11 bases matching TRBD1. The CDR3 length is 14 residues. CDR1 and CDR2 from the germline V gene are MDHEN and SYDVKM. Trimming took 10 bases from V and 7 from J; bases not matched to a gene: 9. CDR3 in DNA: TGTGCCACGGACAGGGGGCGAGGGAGAAATGAGCAGTTCTTC. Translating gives CATDRGRGRNEQFF.

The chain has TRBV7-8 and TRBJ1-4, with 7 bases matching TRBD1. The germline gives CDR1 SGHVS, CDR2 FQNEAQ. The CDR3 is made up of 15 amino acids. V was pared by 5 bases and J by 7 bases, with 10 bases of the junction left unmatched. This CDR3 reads CASSQGDSQSEKLFF. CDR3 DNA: TGTGCCAGCAGCCAAGGGGACAGTCAAAGTGAAAAACTGTTTTTT.

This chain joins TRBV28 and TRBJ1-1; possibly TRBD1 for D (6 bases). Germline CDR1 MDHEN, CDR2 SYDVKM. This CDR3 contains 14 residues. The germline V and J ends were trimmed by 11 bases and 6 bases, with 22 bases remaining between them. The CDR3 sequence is CASQGISYRPEAFF. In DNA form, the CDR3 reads TGTGCCTCACAGGGTATCTCCTATCGTCCTGAAGCTTTCTTT.

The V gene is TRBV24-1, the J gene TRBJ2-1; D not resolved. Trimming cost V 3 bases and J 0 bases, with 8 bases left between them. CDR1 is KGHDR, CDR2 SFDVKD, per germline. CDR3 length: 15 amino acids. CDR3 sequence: CATSDRGSSYNEQFF. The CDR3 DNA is TGTGCCACCAGTGATCGCGGCAGCTCCTACAATGAGCAGTTCTTC.

CDR3 sequence: CASRLTNPGSYEQYF. In DNA, the CDR3 is TGTGCCAGCCGACTGACAAATCCGGGTTCCTACGAGCAGTACTTC. The chain is built from TRBV28 and TRBJ2-7; D gene unclear. V shed 8 bases and J shed 1 base, with 18 bases lying between them. Germline CDR1 reads MDHEN; CDR2 reads SYDVKM. The CDR3 runs to 15 residues.

DNA of the CDR3: TGTGCCAGCAGACCCGGGACAGGGGGGATTCAGTACTTC. Translated: CASRPGTGGIQYF. The chain carries TRBV12-3 or TRBV12-4 and TRBJ2-4; 11 bases line up with TRBD1. The V and J ends lost 6 bases and 10 bases, in that order; junction bases with no gene match: 5. CDR3 length equals 13 residues.

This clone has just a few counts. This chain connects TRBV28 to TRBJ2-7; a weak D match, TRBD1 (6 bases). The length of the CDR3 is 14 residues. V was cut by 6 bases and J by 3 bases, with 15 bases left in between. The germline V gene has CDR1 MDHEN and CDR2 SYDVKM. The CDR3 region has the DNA TGTGCCAGCAGGGCCCCGGGACACTTCTACGAGCAGTACTTC. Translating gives CASRAPGHFYEQYF.

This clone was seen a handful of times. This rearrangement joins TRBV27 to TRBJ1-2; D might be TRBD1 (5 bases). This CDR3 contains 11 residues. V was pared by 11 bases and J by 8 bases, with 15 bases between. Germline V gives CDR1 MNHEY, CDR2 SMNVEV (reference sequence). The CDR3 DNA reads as TGTGCCGGGCCCAGGGTCGGCGGCTACACCTTC. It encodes CAGPRVGGYTF.

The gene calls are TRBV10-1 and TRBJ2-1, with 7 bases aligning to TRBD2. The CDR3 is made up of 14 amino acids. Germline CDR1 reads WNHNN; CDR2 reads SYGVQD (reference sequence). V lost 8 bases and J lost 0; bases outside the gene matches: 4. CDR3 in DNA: TGCGCCAGCGGAGCGGGAATCTCCTACAATGAGCAGTTCTTC. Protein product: CASGAGISYNEQFF.

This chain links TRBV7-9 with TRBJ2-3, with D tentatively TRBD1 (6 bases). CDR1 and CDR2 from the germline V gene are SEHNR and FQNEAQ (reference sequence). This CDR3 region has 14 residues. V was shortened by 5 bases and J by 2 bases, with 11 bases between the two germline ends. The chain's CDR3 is CASSRTDATDTQYF. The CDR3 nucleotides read TGTGCCAGCAGCAGGACAGATGCCACAGATACGCAGTATTTT.

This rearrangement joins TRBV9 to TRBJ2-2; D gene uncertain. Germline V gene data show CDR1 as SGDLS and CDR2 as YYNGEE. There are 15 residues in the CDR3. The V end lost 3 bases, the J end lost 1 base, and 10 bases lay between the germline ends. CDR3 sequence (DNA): TGTGCCAGCAGCGCGAGACTCGTGAACACCGGGGAGCTGTTTTTT. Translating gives CASSARLVNTGELFF. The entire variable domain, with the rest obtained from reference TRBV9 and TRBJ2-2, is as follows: DSGVTQTPKHLITATGQRVTLRCSPRSGDLSVYWYQQSLDQGLQFLIQYYNGEERAKGNILERFSAQQFPDLHSELNLSSLELGDSALYFCASSARLVNTGELFFGEGSRLTVL.

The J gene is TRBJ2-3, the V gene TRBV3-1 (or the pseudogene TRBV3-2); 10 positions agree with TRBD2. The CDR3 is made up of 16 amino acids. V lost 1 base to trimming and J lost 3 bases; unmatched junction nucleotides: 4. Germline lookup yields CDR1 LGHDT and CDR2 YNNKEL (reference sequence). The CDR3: CASSQGASGRTDTQYF. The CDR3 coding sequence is TGTGCCAGCAGCCAAGGTGCTAGCGGGAGAACAGATACGCAGTATTTT.

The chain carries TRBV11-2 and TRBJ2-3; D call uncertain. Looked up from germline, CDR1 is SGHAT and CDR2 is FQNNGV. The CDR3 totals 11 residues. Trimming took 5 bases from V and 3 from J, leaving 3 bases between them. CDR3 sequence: CASSRTDTQYF. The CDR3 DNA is TGTGCCAGCAGCCGGACAGATACGCAGTATTTT.

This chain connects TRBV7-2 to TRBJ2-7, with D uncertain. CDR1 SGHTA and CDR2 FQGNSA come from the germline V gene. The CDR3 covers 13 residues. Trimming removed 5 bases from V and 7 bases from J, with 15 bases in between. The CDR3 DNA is TGTGCCAGCAGCCTCCGTGTGGTCGGGGAGCAGTACTTC. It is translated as CASSLRVVGEQYF. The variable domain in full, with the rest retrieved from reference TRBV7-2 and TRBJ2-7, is GAGVSQSPSNKVTEKGKDVELRCDPISGHTALYWYRQSLGQGLEFLIYFQGNSAPDKSGLPSDRFSAERTGGSVSTLTIQRTQQEDSAVYLCASSLRVVGEQYFGPGTRLTVT.

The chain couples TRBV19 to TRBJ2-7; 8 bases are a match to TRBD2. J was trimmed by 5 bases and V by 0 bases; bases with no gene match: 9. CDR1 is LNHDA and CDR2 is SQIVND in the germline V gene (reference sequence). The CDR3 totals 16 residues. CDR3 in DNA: TGTGCCAGTAGTATAGATCGGGCAGCGGGAGCCCACGAGCAGTACTTC. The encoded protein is CASSIDRAAGAHEQYF.

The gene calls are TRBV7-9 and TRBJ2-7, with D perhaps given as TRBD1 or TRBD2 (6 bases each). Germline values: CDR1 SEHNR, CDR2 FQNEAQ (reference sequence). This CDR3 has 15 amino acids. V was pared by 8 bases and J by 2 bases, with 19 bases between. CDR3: CASVEGGSTTYEQYF. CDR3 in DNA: TGTGCCAGCGTAGAGGGGGGCTCCACCACCTACGAGCAGTACTTC.

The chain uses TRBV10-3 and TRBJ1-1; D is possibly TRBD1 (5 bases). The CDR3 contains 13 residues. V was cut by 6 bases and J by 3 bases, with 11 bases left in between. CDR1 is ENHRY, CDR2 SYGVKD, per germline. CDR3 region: CAIRVRADTEAFF. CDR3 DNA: TGTGCCATCAGAGTCAGGGCCGACACTGAAGCTTTCTTT.

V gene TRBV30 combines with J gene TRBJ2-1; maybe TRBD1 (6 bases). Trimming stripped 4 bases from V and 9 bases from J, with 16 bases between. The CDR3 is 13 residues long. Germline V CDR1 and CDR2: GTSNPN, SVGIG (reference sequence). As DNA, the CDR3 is TGTGCCTGGAATAAACAGGGTTTCCTTGAGCAGTTCTTC. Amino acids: CAWNKQGFLEQFF.